One T cell receptor beta chain is described in this entry. This record belongs to a study of patients and donors after allogeneic stem cell transplantation. MiXCR was run by TCRdb on the RT-PCR reads, yielding one entry per CDR3 protein. The sample includes 200,000 to 250,000 distinct CDR3 sequences, roughly 13% of them seen just once. This CDR3 has 18 residues. Germline CDR1 is MNHEY and CDR2 is SVGAGI. V lost 0 bases to trimming and J lost 6 bases; unmatched junction nucleotides: 12. Sequencing was done on a sample of blood, either unsorted or a sorted T cell fraction (not recorded which). The sequence derives from a human donor who was either an allogeneic HSCT recipient or a stem cell or donor lymphocyte infusion donor (not recorded which). It is not recorded whose cells these are; they may come from a transplant donor. The J gene is TRBJ2-1, the V gene TRBV6-5; TRBD1 agrees at 9 bases. This CDR3 is CASSYSEVWGQGFNEQFF. CDR3 nucleotides: TGTGCCAGCAGTTACTCGGAGGTCTGGGGACAGGGCTTCAATGAGCAGTTCTTC.